The source of this T cell receptor beta chain is a study of T cells in localized non-small cell lung cancer. Findings of the study overall: Investigators sequenced only a single tumor region, leaving heterogeneity possible. Paired adjacent lung recovered a median roughly 54 of the top 100 tumor clones. Exceeding tumor, uninvolved adjacent lung had the highest T cell clonality.

V was pared by 9 bases and J by 5 bases, with 11 bases between. Looked up from germline, CDR1 is MDHEN and CDR2 is SYDVKM. The CDR3 has 12 amino acids. Assay used: immunoSEQ multiplex PCR; TCRdb lists only in-frame clones, some missing. The sample shows 35,000 to 40,000 clones, 70% to 90% of them seen only once. Comment on this clone: Its cognate antigen is unknown.

The clonotype originates from a man aged 40-75 years with stage I lung adenocarcinoma. Material: peripheral blood, obtained before any cancer treatment. The chain has TRBV28 and TRBJ1-5; perhaps TRBD1 as D (6 bases). CDR3 DNA: TGTGCCAGTCTCTCAGGGGATCAGCCCCAGCATTTT. As protein: CASLSGDQPQHF. The full variable domain, rest sourced from reference TRBV28 and TRBJ1-5, is DVKVTQSSRYLVKRTGEKVFLECVQDMDHENMFWYRQDPGLGLRLIYFSYDVKMKEKGDIPEGYSVSREKKERFSLILESASTNQTSMYLCASLSGDQPQHFGDGTRLSIL.